This TCR beta chain derives from a study of Ad26.COV2.S vaccination and SARS-CoV-2 variants. Study in general: The vaccine Ad26.COV2.S was put into the muscle once, or twice with 56 days between.

TCRdb keeps only in-frame clones here, not all; method: immunoSEQ multiplex PCR. Seen here are 350,000 to 400,000 clones, approximately 90% observed once, and the top ten hold roughly 3.5%. This sample's treatment: about 20 received Ad26.COV2.S at low or high dose, single or two shots; five or six received placebo; per-sample allocation not given. Sampling occurred on day 63 after the first vaccine or placebo injection. Trimming removed 0 bases from V and 2 bases from J, with 12 bases in between. CDR1 is SGHDT and CDR2 is YYEEEE in the germline V gene. CDR3 length: 16 residues. The sample in question was peripheral blood, obtained in a trial of Ad26.COV2.S vaccine versus placebo. This clonotype was obtained from a person aged 18-65 years who received the Ad26.COV2.S COVID-19 vaccine or a placebo. V usage is TRBV5-6 and J usage is TRBJ1-5; D unclear. The CDR3 nucleotides are TGTGCCAGCAGCTTGGGCGGCCTAGGAGGCAATCAGCCCCAGCATTTT. Translated, it gives CASSLGGLGGNQPQHF.